The 22 T cell receptor beta chains listed next were all sequenced from one sample in a study of blood T cell repertoires in COVID-19. The method was immunoSEQ multiplex PCR; TCRdb's version includes in-frame clones alone and lacks a portion of them. This sample yields roughly 180,000 clones, of which about 86% are seen a single time; less than 3% belongs to the top ten. Sequences were obtained from peripheral blood. Receptors originate from a woman under 40 with active or convalescent COVID-19.

This chain's CDR3 is CASSLTGGMNTEAFF. Here the CDR3 DNA reads TGTGCCAGCAGTCTGACAGGGGGCATGAACACTGAAGCTTTCTTT. The chain recombines TRBV2 with TRBJ1-1; 10 bases fit TRBD1. Germline V gene data show CDR1 as SNHLY and CDR2 as FYNNEI. The length of the CDR3 is 15 residues. The V and J ends lost 5 bases and 0 bases, in that order; junction bases with no gene match: 3.

The gene calls are TRBV19 and TRBJ1-5; D is ambiguous. V lost 7 bases and J 5 bases, leaving 9 bases between the germline ends. The length of the CDR3 is 12 residues. Germline V gives CDR1 LNHDA, CDR2 SQIVND (reference sequence). This chain's CDR3 is CASTYGDQPQHF. The CDR3 DNA reads as TGTGCCAGTACTTACGGGGATCAGCCCCAGCATTTT.

V gene TRBV27 combines with J gene TRBJ1-3, with D possibly TRBD1 on 5 matching bases. Per the germline V gene, CDR1 is MNHEY and CDR2 is SMNVEV (reference sequence). V shed 5 bases and J shed 0 bases, with 11 bases lying between them. The CDR3 has 15 amino acids. The CDR3 sequence is CASSRGRSSGNTIYF. The CDR3 DNA reads TGTGCCAGCAGTAGGGGTCGAAGCTCTGGAAACACCATATATTTT.

This clone was observed a single time. The chain uses TRBV6-5 and TRBJ2-1; a possible D gene is TRBD2 (5 bases). From germline, CDR1 is MNHEY and CDR2 SVGAGI. Trimming removed 6 bases at V and 6 bases at J, with 9 bases between. The CDR3 runs 12 residues. The CDR3 sequence is CASSTRFNEQFF. The CDR3 DNA is TGTGCCAGCAGCACTAGGTTCAATGAGCAGTTCTTC.

The gene calls are TRBV29-1 and TRBJ2-2; 16 positions match TRBD2. Germline assignment: CDR1 SQVTM and CDR2 ANQGSEA. The V and J ends lost 2 bases and 2 bases, in that order; junction bases with no gene match: 20. The CDR3 contains 23 residues. CDR3 in amino acids: CSVEIVRGLAGGPGISNTGELFF. For the CDR3, the DNA is TGCAGCGTTGAAATTGTACGGGGACTAGCGGGAGGGCCGGGTATCTCCAACACCGGGGAGCTGTTTTTT.

The J gene is TRBJ1-2, the V gene TRBV27; TRBD1 agrees at 8 bases. Looked up from germline, CDR1 is MNHEY and CDR2 is SMNVEV (reference sequence). V lost 5 bases to trimming and J lost 5 bases; unmatched junction nucleotides: 7. The CDR3 is 14 residues long. The CDR3 loop reads CASSPDRVNYGYTF. In DNA form, the CDR3 reads TGTGCCAGCAGTCCGGACAGGGTAAATTATGGCTACACCTTC.

The J gene is TRBJ2-3, the V gene TRBV9; 9 positions agree with TRBD2. The CDR3 runs 15 residues. Germline assignment: CDR1 SGDLS and CDR2 YYNGEE. Trimming removed 7 bases from V and 11 bases from J; junction bases left unmatched: 17. DNA of the CDR3: TGTGCCAGCGACCAGCGGGGACTAGCAGATGGAGGGCAGTATTTT. It is translated as CASDQRGLADGGQYF.

This clone was seen more than once but under ten times. V usage is TRBV5-1 and J usage is TRBJ1-2; 8 bases fit TRBD1. The CDR3 loop spans 15 amino acids. Looked up from germline, CDR1 is SGHRS and CDR2 is YFSETQ. V lost 0 bases, J lost 4 bases, and 5 bases stayed unmatched. The CDR3, as DNA: TGCGCCAGCAGCTTGGGAGACAGGGGTACCTATGGCTACACCTTC. Protein product: CASSLGDRGTYGYTF.

This clone was recorded a few times. The rearrangement links TRBV7-9 to TRBJ1-3, with no clear D. Trimming left V 4 bases short and J 0 bases short, with 10 bases between. Per the germline V gene, CDR1 is SEHNR and CDR2 is FQNEAQ (reference sequence). The CDR3 runs to 15 residues. The CDR3 sequence is CASSSPWASGNTIYF. Written as DNA, the CDR3 is TGTGCCAGCAGCTCGCCGTGGGCCTCTGGAAACACCATATATTTT.

The chain employs TRBV18 and TRBJ2-7; tentative D call: TRBD1 (6 bases). CDR1 and CDR2 from the germline V gene are KGHSH and LQKENI. Trimming took 0 bases from V and 0 from J, leaving 12 bases between them. This CDR3 is 16 amino acids long. The CDR3: CASSPPFPGASYEQYF. The CDR3 DNA reads as TGTGCCAGCTCACCACCGTTTCCAGGGGCCTCCTACGAGCAGTACTTC.

This clone has only a few counts. This sequence joins TRBV13 and TRBJ2-2, with 12 bases lining up with TRBD1. The junction had 3 bases not matched to a gene; V was cut back by 5 bases and J by 2 bases. This CDR3 is built from 16 residues. In germline, CDR1 is PRHDT, CDR2 FYEKMQ (reference sequence). The CDR3 loop is CASSAGTGGNTGELFF. The CDR3 DNA sequence: TGTGCCAGCAGCGCCGGGACAGGGGGCAACACCGGGGAGCTGTTTTTT.

Notes on this clone: Within the sample, other DNA sequences also encode this same CDR3. This rearrangement joins TRBV18 to TRBJ1-5; D uncertain. This CDR3 has 14 residues. Germline loops: CDR1 KGHSH, CDR2 LQKENI. V was trimmed by 3 bases and J by 0 bases, leaving 6 bases between them. The DNA of the CDR3 is TGTGCCAGCTCACCCACAGATAGCAATCAGCCCCAGCATTTT. Translation gives CASSPTDSNQPQHF.

J is TRBJ2-1 and V is TRBV4-1; 13 bases match TRBD2. V lost 4 bases and J lost 9; bases outside the gene matches: 9. The CDR3 extends over 16 amino acids. CDR1 is MGHRA, CDR2 YSYEKL, per germline. CDR3 nucleotide sequence: TGCGCCAGCAGCCTTTTACTAGCGGGAGGGCCCGGTGAGCAGTTCTTC. Residues: CASSLLLAGGPGEQFF.

The chain has TRBV5-4 and TRBJ1-2, with 11 bases fitting TRBD1. The V and J ends lost 5 bases and 2 bases, in that order; junction bases with no gene match: 8. From germline, CDR1 is SGHNT and CDR2 YYREEE (reference sequence). The CDR3 runs 16 residues. The CDR3 DNA follows: TGTGCCAGCAGTTTAGGACAGGGGGCCCTGAACTATGGCTACACCTTC. Protein sequence: CASSLGQGALNYGYTF.

This clone was observed once. The chain combines TRBV6-1 with TRBJ1-4, with a tentative D call TRBD1 (5 bases). Germline V gene data show CDR1 as MNHNS and CDR2 as SASEGT. The CDR3 totals 15 residues. With 0 bases removed from V and 7 bases from J, the gap between germline ends came to 12 bases. The CDR3 here is CASSEALGLGEKLFF. CDR3 nucleotide sequence: TGTGCCAGCAGTGAAGCCCTGGGGCTTGGTGAAAAACTGTTTTTT.

The chain uses TRBV4-1 and TRBJ1-4; weak D call: TRBD1 (6 bases). The germline V gene encodes CDR1 MGHRA and CDR2 YSYEKL. CDR3 length: 15 residues. Trimming removed 0 bases at V and 6 bases at J, with 11 bases between. For the CDR3, the DNA is TGCGCCAGCAGCCAAGAGGGGGCGGGGGATGAAAAACTGTTTTTT. Amino acids: CASSQEGAGDEKLFF.

V is TRBV7-6 and J is TRBJ2-6; TRBD1 matches at 8 bases. CDR1 and CDR2 from the germline V gene are SGHVS and FNYEAQ. The CDR3 spans 16 residues. V trimming: 5 bases; J trimming: 4 bases; junction bases outside the gene matches: 7. The CDR3 sequence: CASSRQTGVGANVLTF. The CDR3 DNA is TGTGCCAGCAGCCGTCAGACAGGGGTCGGGGCCAACGTCCTGACTTTC.

The rearrangement links TRBV7-6 to TRBJ1-1; maybe TRBD1 (5 bases). Germline V lookup: CDR1 SGHVS, CDR2 FNYEAQ. This CDR3 contains 12 residues. Trimming shortened V by 7 bases and J by 0 bases, and 6 bases separated the two germline ends. The DNA of the CDR3 is TGTGCCAGCAAGACAGTGAACACTGAAGCTTTCTTT. Amino acid sequence: CASKTVNTEAFF.

This clone was picked up one time. This chain connects TRBV4-1 to TRBJ2-3; 8 nucleotides line up with TRBD1. The germline gives CDR1 MGHRA, CDR2 YSYEKL. This CDR3 is built from 15 residues. The V and J ends lost 0 bases and 5 bases, in that order; junction bases with no gene match: 4. CDR3: CASSQEGTGLDTQYF. CDR3 bases: TGCGCCAGCAGCCAAGAAGGGACAGGTTTAGATACGCAGTATTTT.

This clone was observed many times. V usage is TRBV19 and J usage is TRBJ2-7, with TRBD2 matching over 7 bases. Germline V gene sequence: CDR1 LNHDA, CDR2 SQIVND (reference sequence). The trim removed 0 bases at V and 1 base at J, leaving 0 bases unmatched. This CDR3 has 14 residues. The CDR3 sequence: CASSIDSGSYEQYF. In nucleotides, the CDR3 is TGTGCCAGTAGTATAGATAGCGGGTCCTACGAGCAGTACTTC.

This chain joins TRBV6-6 and TRBJ2-7, with D perhaps TRBD1 (7 bases). CDR1 and CDR2 (germline): MNHNY, SVGAGI (reference sequence). Trimming took off 0 bases at V and 5 bases at J, with 11 bases between the two ends. This CDR3 region has 14 residues. As DNA, the CDR3 is TGTGCCAGCAGTTACTCGTGGAGGGGGCACGAGCAGTACTTC. Its protein product is CASSYSWRGHEQYF.

This clone has only one observation. V is TRBV24-1 and J is TRBJ1-1, with TRBD1 matching 8 bases. Germline lookup yields CDR1 KGHDR and CDR2 SFDVKD. V shed 1 base, J shed 11 bases, and the junction held 5 bases outside the gene matches. CDR3 length equals 13 residues. DNA for the CDR3: TGTGCCACCAGTGATTTAGGGGGACAGGAGGCTTTCTTT. Translated, it gives CATSDLGGQEAFF.